The 14 T cell receptor beta chains reported below all come from one sample, sequenced in a study of blood T cell repertoires in COVID-19. Here immunoSEQ multiplex PCR was the method, and the copy in TCRdb shows in-frame clones only, minus some. The sample has over 450,000 clones, about 89% seen once. Material for sequencing was peripheral blood. These receptors were taken from a woman aged 50 to 60 with COVID-19, enrolled during active disease.

V is TRBV12-5 and J is TRBJ2-1, with 7 bases aligning to TRBD2. Germline values: CDR1 LGHNT, CDR2 FRNRAP. This CDR3 comprises 13 residues. Trimming took 0 bases from V and 8 from J; bases not matched to a gene: 1. The CDR3 is CASGLVRGDEQFF. In DNA, the CDR3 is TGTGCTAGTGGTTTGGTACGGGGGGATGAGCAGTTCTTC.

On this clone: A read error may account for a junction end that differs from germline. The chain uses TRBV27 and TRBJ2-4; 7 bases are a match to TRBD1. This CDR3 comprises 13 residues. Germline-derived CDR1 and CDR2 are MNHEY and SMNVEV (reference sequence). The CDR3 DNA reads TGTGCCAGCAGTGGCCCCCTAGGGGACAGCTATCACTTC. This gives the protein CASSGPLGDSYHF.

The V call is TRBV12-5, the J call TRBJ2-2, with 10 bases that match TRBD2. Germline CDR1 is LGHNT and CDR2 is FRNRAP. Trimming cost V 5 bases and J 0 bases; bases outside gene matches: 3. The CDR3 runs to 16 residues. The CDR3, as DNA: TGTGCTAGTGGTCCCGGACTAGCGGCGAACACCGGGGAGCTGTTTTTT. This encodes CASGPGLAANTGELFF.

The chain links TRBV18 to TRBJ1-2, with a weak D call TRBD1 (5 bases). Trimming took 10 bases from V and 2 from J, leaving 17 bases between them. The germline CDR1 and CDR2 sequences are KGHSH and LQKENI. CDR3 length: 14 amino acids. The CDR3 DNA reads as TGTGCCACCACCCGGGGGGTAGACAACTATGGCTACACCTTC. Protein product: CATTRGVDNYGYTF.

This chain links TRBV5-5 with TRBJ1-3, with TRBD1 identical over 9 bases. This CDR3 spans 16 amino acids. The V and J ends lost 2 bases and 8 bases, in that order; junction bases with no gene match: 11. Per the germline V gene, CDR1 is SGHKS and CDR2 is YYEKEE (reference sequence). The CDR3 region has the DNA TGTGCCAGCAGCTTTTTGGACAGGGGAGCTTGGGACACCATATATTTT. Translated, it gives CASSFLDRGAWDTIYF.

V gene TRBV11-3 combines with J gene TRBJ2-3; 8 bases fit TRBD2. J lost 3 bases, V lost 4 bases, and 6 bases had no gene match. Germline V gives CDR1 SGHNT, CDR2 YENEEA. This CDR3 is built from 15 residues. The CDR3 sequence is CASSSGIAGTDTQYF. The CDR3 nucleotides are TGTGCCAGCAGCTCGGGGATAGCGGGGACAGATACGCAGTATTTT.

The chain joins TRBV19 to TRBJ2-5; a weak D match, TRBD1 (6 bases). This CDR3 comprises 15 residues. The germline gives CDR1 LNHDA, CDR2 SQIVND (reference sequence). The germline V and J ends were trimmed by 1 base and 1 base, with 10 bases remaining between them. CDR3 nucleotides: TGTGCCAGTAGTATAGGCGGACAGTCCCAAGAGACCCAGTACTTC. Residues: CASSIGGQSQETQYF.

CDR3 sequence (DNA): TGTGCCAGCAGCTTGATAATGTCGGGGAACTATGGCTACACCTTC. The encoded protein is CASSLIMSGNYGYTF. V usage is TRBV7-9 and J usage is TRBJ1-2; D gene uncertain. Germline CDR1 SEHNR, CDR2 FQNEAQ (reference sequence). This CDR3 is 15 amino acids long. V shed 3 bases and J shed 2 bases, with 13 bases lying between them. The complete variable domain, with remaining parts taken from reference TRBV7-9 and TRBJ1-2, reads DTGVSQNPRHKITKRGQNVTFRCDPISEHNRLYWYRQTLGQGPEFLTYFQNEAQLEKSRLLSDRFSAERPKGSFSTLEIQRTEQGDSAMYLCASSLIMSGNYGYTFGSGTRLTVV.

This chain links TRBV2 with TRBJ2-2; possibly TRBD1 for D (5 bases). CDR3 length: 14 amino acids. V lost 8 bases and J lost 0, with 10 bases in between. The germline V gene has CDR1 SNHLY and CDR2 FYNNEI. The CDR3 bases are TGTGCCAGCTCAAGACAGACGAACACCGGGGAGCTGTTTTTT. Its protein is CASSRQTNTGELFF.

The chain combines TRBV23-1 with TRBJ2-3; D is ambiguous. TRBV23-1 is an ORF; its function is uncertain. The length of the CDR3 is 16 residues. Trimming took off 4 bases at V and 0 bases at J, with 14 bases between the two ends. The CDR3 protein is CASSPNMPPSTDTQYF. CDR3 sequence (DNA): TGCGCCAGCAGTCCCAACATGCCACCGAGCACAGATACGCAGTATTTT.

Notes on this clone: Other DNA variants within this sample encode the same CDR3. The V call is TRBV6-5, the J call TRBJ2-1; TRBD2 agrees at 11 bases. Germline V CDR1 and CDR2: MNHEY, SVGAGI. The V gene end was trimmed by 6 bases and the J gene end by 4 bases; junction bases not matched to a gene: 5. The CDR3 runs to 15 residues. CDR3 in amino acids: CASSSASGGYNEQFF. The CDR3, as DNA: TGTGCCAGCAGCTCCGCTAGCGGGGGGTACAATGAGCAGTTCTTC.

The chain combines TRBV2 with TRBJ2-7; 8 bases are a match to TRBD1. CDR3 length equals 19 residues. Trimming removed 3 bases from V and 0 bases from J; junction bases left unmatched: 16. The germline V gene encodes CDR1 SNHLY and CDR2 FYNNEI. DNA of the CDR3: TGTGCCAGCAGTGATCCACTAGTGACAGGGGCTTCGAGCTCCTACGAGCAGTACTTC. Its protein product is CASSDPLVTGASSSYEQYF.

This clone was seen a few times. J is TRBJ2-2 and V is TRBV2, with TRBD2 matching 7 bases. From germline, CDR1 is SNHLY and CDR2 FYNNEI. CDR3 length: 14 residues. Trimming removed 10 bases from V and 2 bases from J; junction bases left unmatched: 7. DNA of the CDR3: TGTGCCACCCGACGGACTAGAAACACCGGGGAGCTGTTTTTT. This gives the protein CATRRTRNTGELFF.

J is TRBJ2-1 and V is TRBV5-1; D is possibly TRBD1 (5 bases). V lost 7 bases and J 9 bases, leaving 23 bases between the germline ends. Germline V gives CDR1 SGHRS, CDR2 YFSETQ. The CDR3 is made up of 15 amino acids. CDR3 bases: TGCGCCAGCTTTCCTGGGGCGGCGACCGTTGGTGAGCAGTTCTTC. Its protein is CASFPGAATVGEQFF.